These T cell receptor beta chains were read from a single sample in a study of cytomegalovirus exposure and HLA in healthy donors. The data were produced by immunoSEQ multiplex PCR, yet TCRdb's version contains in-frame clones alone and is incomplete. The sample contains approximately 150,000 clones, roughly 65% of which appear only once. Sequencing was performed on PBMCs. The receptors shown here come from a man aged 18-30 years in good health and CMV-seropositive. CDR3s include the opening cysteine and the closing phenylalanine or tryptophan. D genes are given only for firm matches. Size is omitted from some rows. Given values are once, few, many or a class for expanded clones.

v_gene	j_gene	abundance	d_gene	CDR3nt	CDR3aa
TRBV19	TRBJ1-3	NA	TRBD1	TGTGCCAGTAGTATAAGCGGGACAGGGGCTGGAAACACCATATATTTT	CASSISGTGAGNTIYF
TRBV5-1	TRBJ2-5	NA	TRBD2	TGCGCCAGCAGCGGACTAGCGGAAGAGACCCAGTACTTC	CASSGLAEETQYF
TRBV7-3	TRBJ2-3	NA	NA	TGTGCCAGCAGCTCCGGAGGAGGCGTAGATACGCAGTATTTT	CASSSGGGVDTQYF
TRBV6-6	TRBJ1-6	NA	NA	TGTGCCAGCAAGCCGGGTTTGAATTCACCCCTCCACTTT	CASKPGLNSPLHF
TRBV4-2	TRBJ1-4	few	NA	TGTGCCAGCAGCCAGGGGGCGCCTGCAACTAATGAAAAACTGTTTTTT	CASSQGAPATNEKLFF
TRBV5-1	TRBJ1-2	NA	TRBD1	TGCGCCAGCAGCTTGGCCGGGACAGATTACTATGGCTACACCTTC	CASSLAGTDYYGYTF
TRBV15	TRBJ2-1	NA	TRBD2	TGTGCCACCAGCAGAGCCAGCGGGAGGAACAATGAGCAGTTCTTC	CATSRASGRNNEQFF
TRBV4-1	TRBJ2-1	NA	TRBD2	TGCGCCAGCAGCCAAGATTCAGCTAGCGGGGACTACAATGAGCAGTTCTTC	CASSQDSASGDYNEQFF
TRBV7-2	TRBJ1-5	NA	TRBD1	TGTGCCAGCAGCTTTAGGACAGGGAGGGATCAGCCCCAGCATTTT	CASSFRTGRDQPQHF
TRBV18	TRBJ1-1	NA	TRBD1	TGTGCCAGCTCACTCCGGGACAGGGGGCGCAGCACTGAAGCTTTCTTT	CASSLRDRGRSTEAFF
TRBV7-2	TRBJ2-1	NA	TRBD2	TGTGCCAGCAGCATCCGGCCCGGACTAGCGGTCACCTACAATGAGCAGTTCTTC	CASSIRPGLAVTYNEQFF
TRBV5-6	TRBJ1-2	few	NA	TGTGCCAGCAGCTCCGGGGGACTCCGAGGCTACACCTTC	CASSSGGLRGYTF
TRBV6-1	TRBJ1-1	NA	NA	TGTGCCAGCAGTGAAGCAGGGGGCACTGAAGCTTTCTTT	CASSEAGGTEAFF
TRBV5-6	TRBJ2-2	NA	TRBD2	TGTGCCAGCAGCTTGGTAGTAACTAGCGGGATTGCCGGGGAGCTGTTTTTT	CASSLVVTSGIAGELFF
TRBV25-1	TRBJ1-5	NA	TRBD1	TGTGCCAGCGGATTTACAGGGGCCAATCAGCCCCAGCATTTT	CASGFTGANQPQHF
TRBV11-3	TRBJ2-3	once	NA	TGTGCCAGCAGCTTGTATCCCTCCACAGATACGCAGTATTTT	CASSLYPSTDTQYF
TRBV25-1	TRBJ2-5	once	NA	TGTGCCAGCAGTGAAGACCCTCGAGGGGGGAGGGAAGAGACCCAGTACTTC	CASSEDPRGGREETQYF
TRBV30	TRBJ2-3	NA	TRBD2	TGTGCCTGGAGTGTCGGTAAAGCGGGAGACCTCAGATACGCAGTATTT	CAWSVGKAGDLRYAVF
TRBV7-9	TRBJ2-1	NA	NA	TGTTCCAGCAGCTTAGTGTCCGATGAGCAGTTCTTC	CSSSLVSDEQFF
TRBV28	TRBJ2-5	NA	TRBD2	TGTGCCAGCAGTCCCCGACTAGCGTCGGACCAAGAGACCCAGTACTTC	CASSPRLASDQETQYF
TRBV28	TRBJ2-2	NA	NA	TGTGCCACCCAGGCCCCACACACCGGGGAGCTGTTTTTT	CATQAPHTGELFF
TRBV28	TRBJ1-5	NA	NA	TGTGCCAGCAGTTTCAGTGCCGGGACTAGGCATTTT	CASSFSAGTRHF
TRBV29-1	TRBJ1-1	NA	NA	TGCAGCGTTGATTTCGGGGGAATAGGCACTGAAGCTTTCTTT	CSVDFGGIGTEAFF
TRBV19	TRBJ1-5	NA	NA	TGTGCCAGTAGTATAGCCCACACAGGCAATCAGCCCCAGCATTTT	CASSIAHTGNQPQHF
TRBV29-1	TRBJ1-1	NA	NA	TGCAGCGTTGTTCTCTCGGGTAGTACTGAAGCTTTCTTT	CSVVLSGSTEAFF
TRBV2	TRBJ1-1	few	NA	TGTGCCAGCCGCATAGGGGAGAACACTGAAGCTTTCTTT	CASRIGENTEAFF
TRBV19	TRBJ2-6	NA	TRBD1	TGTGCCAGTAGCATGAGGGAGACAGGGTTCTCTGGGGCCAACGTCCTGACTTTC	CASSMRETGFSGANVLTF
TRBV7-8	TRBJ2-1	NA	TRBD2	TGTGCCAGCAGCCCATGGGCGGGGGATGGTGGTGGTGAGCAGTTCTTC	CASSPWAGDGGGEQFF
TRBV21-1	TRBJ1-2	NA	NA	TGTGCCAGCAGCAAAGTGACAGGGGGAATCAACTATGGCTACACCTTC	CASSKVTGGINYGYTF
TRBV11-2	TRBJ1-5	NA	NA	TGTGCCAGCAGCTTAGATCAGGCCGGGCCCCAGCATTTT	CASSLDQAGPQHF
TRBV4-2	TRBJ1-3	NA	NA	TGTGCCAGCAGCCGTGACAACTCTGGAAACACCATATATTTT	CASSRDNSGNTIYF
TRBV5-1	TRBJ2-3	NA	NA	TGCGCCAGCAGCTTGAGTGGGCCGGGGGACACAGATACGCAGTATTTT	CASSLSGPGDTDTQYF
TRBV6-1	TRBJ1-1	NA	TRBD1	TGTGCCAGCAATCCCGGGACAGCGAACACTGAAGCTTTCTTT	CASNPGTANTEAFF
TRBV21-1	TRBJ2-5	NA	NA	TGTGCCAGCAGCAAAGACCCCGGAAAAGGAGGAGAGACCCAGTACTTC	CASSKDPGKGGETQYF
TRBV10-3	TRBJ2-2	few	TRBD1	TGTGCCATCAGATCACGGACAGGGGGAACCGGGGAGCTGTTTTTT	CAIRSRTGGTGELFF
TRBV6-5	TRBJ2-5	NA	NA	TGTGCCAGCAGCCAGACAGGTCCACCAGGAGAGACCCAGTACTTC	CASSQTGPPGETQYF
TRBV10-2	TRBJ2-3	NA	TRBD2	TGCGCCAGCAGTGAGTCGGCGACTAGCGGGAGGAGCGCAGATACGCAGTATTTT	CASSESATSGRSADTQYF
TRBV5-1	TRBJ1-1	once	TRBD1	TGCGCCAGCAGCCCTCGTCCCGGGACAGTCCTGAACACTGAAGCTTTCTTT	CASSPRPGTVLNTEAFF
TRBV27	TRBJ1-2	NA	NA	TGTGCCAGCAGTTTTGGGAGGACGGGCTATGGCTACACCTTC	CASSFGRTGYGYTF
TRBV6-1	TRBJ1-2	NA	TRBD1	TGTGCCAGCAGTGAACAGGGGGCGAAAACCAACTATGGCTACACCTTC	CASSEQGAKTNYGYTF